This TCR beta chain is from a study of PD-1 blockade in classical Hodgkin lymphoma. Repertoires were generated with immunoSEQ multiplex PCR, while TCRdb's copy carries only in-frame clones and drops some. The sample holds about 4,200 clones; roughly 77% are singletons and the top ten take over 10%. Study-level results: Differences between repertoires have undefined causes, possibly disease activity or prior therapy. Baseline TCR diversity was reportedly lower in newly diagnosed patients than in healthy donors. It was reported as lower still in relapsed/refractory patients.

Details on this clone: What it binds is unknown.

This sample's time point: newly diagnosed, previously untreated cHL patient sample. CD8+ T cell isolation from thawed PBMCs was performed by magnetic negative selection. Comparison came from newly diagnosed, untreated classical Hodgkin lymphoma PBMCs. This CDR3 is built from 18 residues. Trimming shortened V by 0 bases and J by 4 bases, and 20 bases separated the two germline ends. CDR1 and CDR2 (germline): SGDLS, YYNGEE. Sequenced: CD8+ T cells from blood. This TCR derives from a human donor with classical Hodgkin lymphoma. The chain employs TRBV9 and TRBJ2-1, with D tentatively TRBD1 (6 bases). In nucleotides, the CDR3 is TGTGCCAGCAGCGTAGATGAGACAGGAGGCCCGTCGTACAATGAGCAGTTCTTC. Protein sequence: CASSVDETGGPSYNEQFF.